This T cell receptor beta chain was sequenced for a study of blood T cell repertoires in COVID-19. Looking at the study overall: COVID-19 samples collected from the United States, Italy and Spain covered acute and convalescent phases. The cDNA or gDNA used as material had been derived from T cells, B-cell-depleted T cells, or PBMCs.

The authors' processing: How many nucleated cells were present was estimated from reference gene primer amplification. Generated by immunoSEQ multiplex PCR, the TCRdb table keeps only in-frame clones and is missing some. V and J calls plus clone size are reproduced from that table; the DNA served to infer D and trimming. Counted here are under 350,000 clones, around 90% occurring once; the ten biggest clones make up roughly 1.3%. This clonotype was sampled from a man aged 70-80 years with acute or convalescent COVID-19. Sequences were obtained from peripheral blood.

DNA for the CDR3: TGTGCCAGCAGTTACTCTGTCGGTCAGCCCCAGCATTTT. It codes for CASSYSVGQPQHF. This chain connects TRBV6-5 to TRBJ1-5; D is undetermined. The germline V and J ends were trimmed by 0 bases and 6 bases, with 6 bases remaining between them. The germline V gene encodes CDR1 MNHEY and CDR2 SVGAGI. The CDR3 is made up of 13 amino acids.